Presented here are 21 T cell receptor beta chains from one specimen sequenced in a study of blood T cell repertoires in COVID-19. Generated by immunoSEQ multiplex PCR, the TCRdb table keeps only in-frame clones and is missing some. The sample consists of about 21,000 clones, approximately 79% of them appearing once. The sample comprised peripheral blood. All receptors derive from a man at least 80 years old with acute or convalescent COVID-19.

This clone showed up just once. The rearrangement joins TRBV30 to TRBJ1-2, with 12 bases fitting TRBD1. Germline CDR1 and CDR2: GTSNPN and SVGIG (reference sequence). Germline trimming cut 4 bases from V and 8 bases from J; bases unmatched to any gene: 11. The CDR3 runs 15 residues. The CDR3 loop is CAWNRDRGPMGGYTF. For the CDR3, the DNA is TGTGCCTGGAACCGGGACAGGGGGCCTATGGGGGGCTACACCTTC.

This clone was recorded once. The chain carries TRBV6-2 or TRBV6-3 and TRBJ1-5; tentative D call: TRBD1 (5 bases). CDR3 length equals 15 residues. V shed 5 bases and J shed 0 bases, with 11 bases lying between them. Germline CDR1 reads MNHEY; CDR2 reads SVGEGT. CDR3 residues: CASSRTLNSNQPQHF. The CDR3 DNA is TGTGCCAGCAGTCGGACACTTAATAGCAATCAGCCCCAGCATTTT.

This chain joins TRBV19 and TRBJ1-1, with TRBD1 as a possible D gene (6 bases). The V end was cut by 5 bases, the J end by 1 base, with 14 bases between. This CDR3 comprises 15 residues. Germline V CDR1 and CDR2: LNHDA, SQIVND (reference sequence). CDR3 sequence: CASSFDGTQNTEAFF. In DNA form, the CDR3 reads TGTGCCAGTAGTTTTGACGGGACACAGAACACTGAAGCTTTCTTT.

V is TRBV10-2 and J is TRBJ1-5, with 7 bases identical to TRBD1. This CDR3 region has 15 residues. V trimming: 4 bases; J trimming: 3 bases; junction bases outside the gene matches: 6. Germline CDR1 and CDR2: WSHSY and SAAADI. CDR3 sequence (DNA): TGCGCCAGCAGTGCCAACAGGGGAGACAATCAGCCCCAGCATTTT. This sequence encodes CASSANRGDNQPQHF.

The chain joins TRBV7-6 to TRBJ2-3; D perhaps matches TRBD1 (5 bases). The V gene lost 5 bases and the J gene lost 0 bases, with 12 bases spanning the gap. Germline loops: CDR1 SGHVS, CDR2 FNYEAQ. There are 15 residues in the CDR3. CDR3 sequence reads: CASSPRTFSTDTQYF. For the CDR3, the DNA is TGTGCCAGCAGCCCCAGGACATTTAGCACAGATACGCAGTATTTT.

The V and J genes are TRBV5-1 and TRBJ1-1; D gene ambiguous. The CDR3 loop spans 16 amino acids. Germline V gives CDR1 SGHRS, CDR2 YFSETQ. Trimming removed 3 bases at V and 4 bases at J, with 19 bases between. The chain's CDR3 is CASSSDLRGPRTEAFF. DNA of the CDR3: TGCGCCAGCAGCTCAGACCTTCGTGGGCCGCGCACTGAAGCTTTCTTT.

The chain joins TRBV29-1 to TRBJ2-3; D is possibly TRBD2 (6 bases). The CDR3 spans 14 residues. Per germline, CDR1 SQVTM and CDR2 ANQGSEA. V gave up 4 bases and J gave up 0 bases, with 11 bases separating them. The CDR3 DNA follows: TGCAGCGTTGTTGGGGACTCTAGCACAGATACGCAGTATTTT. Its protein is CSVVGDSSTDTQYF.

The chain joins TRBV29-1 to TRBJ2-3, with 10 bases identical to TRBD2. From germline, CDR1 is SQVTM and CDR2 ANQGSEA. V lost 5 bases to trimming and J lost 4 bases; unmatched junction nucleotides: 6. The CDR3 runs to 14 residues. The CDR3 protein is CSVSPSGRPDTQYF. As DNA, the CDR3 is TGCAGCGTTAGTCCTAGCGGGAGACCAGATACGCAGTATTTT.

This chain links TRBV19 with TRBJ1-4; possible D gene TRBD1, 5 bases. The V gene's germline CDR1 is LNHDA and CDR2 SQIVND (reference sequence). This CDR3 is 12 amino acids long. Trimming removed 10 bases from V and 5 bases from J, with 11 bases in between. The chain's CDR3 is CATRQGNEKLFF. The CDR3 bases are TGTGCCACTCGGCAGGGCAATGAAAAACTGTTTTTT.

This CDR3 reads CASSIRVGLATDTQYF. The CDR3 region has the DNA TGTGCCAGTAGTATCAGAGTGGGACTAGCCACAGATACGCAGTATTTT. The chain combines TRBV19 with TRBJ2-3; TRBD2 matches 9 bases. CDR1 is LNHDA and CDR2 is SQIVND in the germline V gene (reference sequence). The J segment lost 2 bases and the V segment lost 3 bases, leaving 6 bases of the junction unmatched. This CDR3 contains 16 residues.

The V gene is TRBV7-2, the J gene TRBJ1-6; D not resolved. CDR1 and CDR2 from the germline V gene are SGHTA and FQGNSA. Trimming shortened V by 3 bases and J by 7 bases, and 10 bases separated the two germline ends. The CDR3 totals 14 residues. For the CDR3, the DNA is TGTGCCAGCAGCTTGAGACGGGAGAATTCACCCCTCCACTTT. Protein sequence: CASSLRRENSPLHF.

The V gene is TRBV9, the J gene TRBJ2-3, with a weak D call TRBD1 (6 bases). The CDR3 sequence is 17 residues long. Trimming pared 4 bases from V and 2 bases from J, leaving 20 bases between. Germline-derived CDR1 and CDR2 are SGDLS and YYNGEE. CDR3 amino acids: CASSPHGWAGDTDTQYF. The CDR3, as DNA: TGTGCCAGCAGCCCCCACGGCTGGGCAGGGGACACAGATACGCAGTATTTT.

This chain uses TRBV9 with TRBJ2-3, with 8 bases lining up with TRBD2. The CDR3 is made up of 18 amino acids. Germline-derived CDR1 and CDR2 are SGDLS and YYNGEE. V trimming: 0 bases; J trimming: 0 bases; junction bases outside the gene matches: 9. The CDR3 DNA reads as TGTGCCAGCAGCGTAGCTAGCAGCACTAGCGGTAGCACAGATACGCAGTATTTT. This codes for CASSVASSTSGSTDTQYF. Based on the CDR3 plus reference TRBV9 and TRBJ2-3, the full variable domain is DSGVTQTPKHLITATGQRVTLRCSPRSGDLSVYWYQQSLDQGLQFLIQYYNGEERAKGNILERFSAQQFPDLHSELNLSSLELGDSALYFCASSVASSTSGSTDTQYFGPGTRLTVL.

This clone was seen once. The genes are TRBV4-2 and TRBJ2-2; 7 bases align to TRBD1. CDR1 and CDR2 (germline): LGHNA, YNFKEQ. The length of the CDR3 is 15 residues. J gave up 0 bases and V 6 bases, and 4 bases lay outside the gene matches. The CDR3 protein is CASRPGQTNTGELFF. DNA of the CDR3: TGTGCCAGCAGACCGGGACAGACGAACACCGGGGAGCTGTTTTTT.

The chain is built from TRBV7-8 and TRBJ1-5, with D possibly TRBD1 on 6 matching bases. The V gene lost 0 bases and the J gene lost 6 bases, with 18 bases spanning the gap. The germline gives CDR1 SGHVS, CDR2 FQNEAQ. CDR3 length: 17 amino acids. The CDR3 reads CASSLASRQGRGQPQHF. DNA of the CDR3: TGTGCCAGCAGCTTAGCGAGTCGGCAGGGGAGGGGTCAGCCCCAGCATTTT. The whole variable domain, filled in from reference TRBV7-8 and TRBJ1-5, reads GAGVSQSPRYKVAKRGQDVALRCDPISGHVSLFWYQQALGQGPEFLTYFQNEAQLDKSGLPSDRFFAERPEGSVSTLKIQRTQQEDSAVYLCASSLASRQGRGQPQHFGDGTRLSIL.

J is TRBJ2-1 and V is TRBV7-9; the match to TRBD2 covers 7 bases. From germline, CDR1 is SEHNR and CDR2 FQNEAQ (reference sequence). The CDR3 consists of 19 residues. J was trimmed by 4 bases and V by 2 bases; bases with no gene match: 17. CDR3 nucleotides: TGTGCCAGCAGCTTACGGGCGGGGCTAGCGGCAACCTATTACAATGAGCAGTTCTTC. Residues: CASSLRAGLAATYYNEQFF.

This clone showed up just once. The chain couples TRBV14 to TRBJ2-3, with TRBD2 identical over 16 bases. There are 15 residues in the CDR3. CDR1 is SGHDN and CDR2 is FVKESK in the germline V gene. Trimming cost V 5 bases and J 8 bases; bases outside gene matches: 4. CDR3 sequence: CASSTGLAGGGTQYF. The CDR3 DNA reads as TGTGCCAGCAGCACGGGACTAGCGGGAGGGGGTACGCAGTATTTT.

The rearrangement uses TRBV5-1 and TRBJ1-2; D unclear. V was trimmed by 0 bases and J by 3 bases, leaving 9 bases between them. The germline CDR1 and CDR2 sequences are SGHRS and YFSETQ. CDR3 length: 14 amino acids. The CDR3 sequence: CASSLDLQYYGYTF. CDR3 DNA: TGCGCCAGCAGCTTGGATCTCCAGTACTATGGCTACACCTTC. Full variable domain (missing parts from reference TRBV5-1 and TRBJ1-2): KAGVTQTPRYLIKTRGQQVTLSCSPISGHRSVSWYQQTPGQGLQFLFEYFSETQRNKGNFPGRFSGRQFSNSRSEMNVSTLELGDSALYLCASSLDLQYYGYTFGSGTRLTVV.

This chain links TRBV5-6 with TRBJ1-1; D is possibly TRBD1 (5 bases). The CDR3 runs 16 residues. V lost 0 bases and J 0 bases, leaving 12 bases between the germline ends. The germline gives CDR1 SGHDT, CDR2 YYEEEE. In DNA, the CDR3 is TGTGCCAGCAGCTTGGTCGGAACAGGAGTGAACACTGAAGCTTTCTTT. Protein sequence: CASSLVGTGVNTEAFF.

This chain joins TRBV5-8 and TRBJ2-7; no reliable D call. CDR1 and CDR2 (germline): SGHTS, YDEGEE. V shed 0 bases and J shed 1 base, with 5 bases lying between them. The CDR3 runs 13 residues. CDR3 residues: CASSLGRSYEQYV. The CDR3 DNA reads as TGTGCCAGCAGCTTGGGGCGGTCCTACGAGCAGTACGTC.

In this sample, this clone turned up a few times. This chain uses TRBV5-1 with TRBJ2-2, with a weak D call TRBD2 (6 bases). CDR3 length: 18 amino acids. Germline CDR1 reads SGHRS; CDR2 reads YFSETQ. V lost 0 bases, J lost 1 base, and 16 bases lay in between. CDR3 sequence reads: CASSLAVKGRGNTGELFF. The CDR3 DNA is TGCGCCAGCAGCTTGGCCGTTAAAGGGCGGGGGAACACCGGGGAGCTGTTTTTT.